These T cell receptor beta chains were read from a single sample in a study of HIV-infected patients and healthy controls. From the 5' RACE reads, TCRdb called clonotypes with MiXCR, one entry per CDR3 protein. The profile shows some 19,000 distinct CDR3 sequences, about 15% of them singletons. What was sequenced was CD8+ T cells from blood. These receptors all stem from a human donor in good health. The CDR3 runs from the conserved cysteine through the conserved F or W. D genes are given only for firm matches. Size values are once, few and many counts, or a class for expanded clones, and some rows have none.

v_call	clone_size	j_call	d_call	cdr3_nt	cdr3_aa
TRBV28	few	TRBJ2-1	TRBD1	TGTGCCAGCAGTTTATACCTGACAGGGAACAATGAGCAGTTCTTC	CASSLYLTGNNEQFF
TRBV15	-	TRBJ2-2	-	TGTGCCACCAGCAGTGTTATAGGGTCCGGGGAGCTGTTTTTT	CATSSVIGSGELFF
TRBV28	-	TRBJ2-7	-	TGTGCCAGCAGTTTAGCTATCTCTGGCTACGAGCAGTACTTC	CASSLAISGYEQYF
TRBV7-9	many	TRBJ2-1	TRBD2	TGTGCCAGCAGCTTTGAAGCGGGAGAGACGGGTGAGCAGTTCTTC	CASSFEAGETGEQFF
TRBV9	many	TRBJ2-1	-	TGTGCCAGCAGCTCAGGGAACCACAATGAGCAGTTCTTC	CASSSGNHNEQFF
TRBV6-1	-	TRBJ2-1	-	TGTGCCAGCAGGACTAGAGACTACAATGAGCAGTTCTTC	CASRTRDYNEQFF
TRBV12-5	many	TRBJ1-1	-	TGTGCTAGTGGTTTGGTAATTCTACAGAACACTGAAGCTTTCTTT	CASGLVILQNTEAFF
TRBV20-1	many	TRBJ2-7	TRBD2	TGCAGTGCTTTACATTATACTAGCGGAGATGTAGGCGAGCAGTACTTC	CSALHYTSGDVGEQYF
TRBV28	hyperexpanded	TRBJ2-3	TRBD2	TGTGCCAGCAGTTTGGGGGGGGCAGATACGCAGTATTTT	CASSLGGADTQYF
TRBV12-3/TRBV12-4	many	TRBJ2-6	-	TGTGCCAGCAGCAGCGTTGGGGCCAACGTCCTGACTTTC	CASSSVGANVLTF
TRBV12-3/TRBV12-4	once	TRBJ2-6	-	TGTGCCAGCAGTCAACAGGGCTTTGGGGCCAACGTCCTGACTTTC	CASSQQGFGANVLTF
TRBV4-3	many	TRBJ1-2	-	TGCGCCAGCAGCCAAGATACCCCGGGCCACGGCTACACCTTC	CASSQDTPGHGYTF
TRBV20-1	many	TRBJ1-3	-	TGCAGTGCTAGAGCCCTGTCTGGAAACACCATATATTTT	CSARALSGNTIYF
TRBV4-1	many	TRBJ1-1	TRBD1	TGCGCCAGCAGATTGGGGACAGACATCACTGAAGCTTTCTTT	CASRLGTDITEAFF
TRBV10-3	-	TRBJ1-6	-	TGTGCCATCAGTGAGTGGGGGGGTAATTCACCCCTCCACTTT	CAISEWGGNSPLHF
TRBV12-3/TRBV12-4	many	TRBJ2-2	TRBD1	TGTGCCAGCAGCTTGGACAGGGGGAACACCGGGGAGCTGTTTTTT	CASSLDRGNTGELFF
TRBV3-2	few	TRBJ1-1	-	TGTGCCAGCAGCCAAGGTAGGTTTGAAGCTTTCTTT	CASSQGRFEAFF
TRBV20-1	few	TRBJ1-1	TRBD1	TGCAGTGCTAGAGTCCCGACAGGGAGTGGAACGAACACTGAAGCTTTCTTT	CSARVPTGSGTNTEAFF
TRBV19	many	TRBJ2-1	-	TGCGCCAGCAGTATAGGAAATGAGCAGTTCTTC	CASSIGNEQFF
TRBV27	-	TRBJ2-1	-	TGTGCCAGCAGTTTACAGGGTTACAATGAGCAGTTCTTC	CASSLQGYNEQFF
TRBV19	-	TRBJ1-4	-	TGTGCCAGTACCGGGGGTGAGGTTGAAAAACTGTTTTTT	CASTGGEVEKLFF
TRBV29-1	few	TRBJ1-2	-	TGCAGCGTTTACGAGGTCCCCTATGGCTACACCTTC	CSVYEVPYGYTF
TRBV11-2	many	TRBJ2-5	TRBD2	TGTGCCAGCAGCTTTTCTACGGCGGCGGGAGGGCGGGAGACCCAGTACTTC	CASSFSTAAGGRETQYF
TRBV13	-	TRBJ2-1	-	TGTGCCAGCAGCTTCGGGGCTGGCTACAATGAGCAGTTCTTC	CASSFGAGYNEQFF
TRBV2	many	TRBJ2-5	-	TGTGCCAGCAGTGAGCTGTCGGACTCCTCCTGGGAGACCCAGTACTTC	CASSELSDSSWETQYF
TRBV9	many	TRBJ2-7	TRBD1	TGTGCCAGCAGCCCTCGGACAGGCTTCTACGAGCAGTACTTC	CASSPRTGFYEQYF
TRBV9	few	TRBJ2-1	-	TGTGCCAGCAGCGTAGACGTATACAATGAGCAGTTCTTC	CASSVDVYNEQFF
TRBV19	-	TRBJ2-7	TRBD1	TGTGCCACCGTACAGGGGACGGGTTACGAGCAGTACTTC	CATVQGTGYEQYF